Included here is one T cell receptor beta chain sequence, with context. Germline CDR1 is SGHRS and CDR2 is YFSETQ. The trim removed 0 bases at V and 2 bases at J, leaving 2 bases unmatched. This CDR3 has 14 amino acids. The data are from a study of control samples from healthy donors and cancer patients. Here immunoSEQ multiplex PCR was the method, and the copy in TCRdb shows in-frame clones only, minus some. The data contain over 150,000 clones, about 93% of them singletons. The sequenced material came from blood. The chain uses TRBV5-1 and TRBJ2-7; 7 bases align to TRBD1. The receptor was isolated from a young man in good health. CDR3 sequence (DNA): TGCGCCAGCAGCTTGGAGGGACAGCCCTACGAGCAGTACTTC. It translates to CASSLEGQPYEQYF.